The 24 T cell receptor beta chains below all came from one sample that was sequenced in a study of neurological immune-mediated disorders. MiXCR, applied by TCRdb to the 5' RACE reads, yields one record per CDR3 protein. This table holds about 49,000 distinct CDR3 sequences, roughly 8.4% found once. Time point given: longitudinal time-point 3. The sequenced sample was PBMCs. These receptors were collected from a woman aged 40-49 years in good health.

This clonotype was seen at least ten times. CDR3: CSVGTSSTEQFF. The CDR3 DNA sequence: TGCAGCGTCGGGACTAGCTCGACTGAGCAGTTCTTC. The chain joins TRBV29-1 to TRBJ2-1; 9 positions match TRBD2. V lost 6 bases, J lost 9 bases, and 6 bases stayed unmatched. Germline loops: CDR1 SQVTM, CDR2 ANQGSEA. This CDR3 has 12 amino acids.

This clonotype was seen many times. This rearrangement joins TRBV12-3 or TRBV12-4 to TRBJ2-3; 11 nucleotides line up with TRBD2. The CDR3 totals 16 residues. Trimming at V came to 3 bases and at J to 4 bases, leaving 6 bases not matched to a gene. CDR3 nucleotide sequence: TGTGCCAGCAGTTTCTTTAGCGGGAGGGCCTCAGATACGCAGTATTTT. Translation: CASSFFSGRASDTQYF.

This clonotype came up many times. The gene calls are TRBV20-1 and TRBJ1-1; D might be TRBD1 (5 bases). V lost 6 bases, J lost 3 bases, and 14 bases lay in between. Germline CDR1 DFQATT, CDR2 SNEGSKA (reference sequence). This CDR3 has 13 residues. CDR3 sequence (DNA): TGCAGTGCCCCGAAGGGCAGGGACACTGAAGCTTTCTTT. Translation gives CSAPKGRDTEAFF.

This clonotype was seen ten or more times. CDR3 amino acids: CAISESGTDTGELFF. CDR3 in DNA: TGTGCCATCAGTGAGTCCGGGACAGACACCGGGGAGCTGTTTTTT. J is TRBJ2-2 and V is TRBV10-3; 7 nucleotides match TRBD1. The V gene's germline CDR1 is ENHRY and CDR2 SYGVKD. After removal of 0 bases from V and 3 bases from J, the junction contained 1 base not matched to a gene. CDR3 size: 15 residues.

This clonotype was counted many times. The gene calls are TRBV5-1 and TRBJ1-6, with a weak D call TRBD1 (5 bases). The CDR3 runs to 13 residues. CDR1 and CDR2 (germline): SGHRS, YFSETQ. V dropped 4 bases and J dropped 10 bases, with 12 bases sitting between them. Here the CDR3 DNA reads TGCGCCAGCAGCCGGCAGGGCAACTCACCCCTCCACTTT. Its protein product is CASSRQGNSPLHF.

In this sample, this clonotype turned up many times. CDR3 sequence reads: CASSLGFTDTQYF. As DNA, the CDR3 is TGTGCCAGCAGTTTAGGCTTCACAGATACGCAGTATTTT. The rearrangement uses TRBV12-3 or TRBV12-4 and TRBJ2-3; D is unresolved. This CDR3 has 13 residues. V was cut by 1 base and J by 2 bases, with 4 bases left in between.

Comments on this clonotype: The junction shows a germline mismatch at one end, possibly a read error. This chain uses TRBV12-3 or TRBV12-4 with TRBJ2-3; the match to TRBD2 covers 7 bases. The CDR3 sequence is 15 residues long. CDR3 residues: CACSFSAGAGDTQYF. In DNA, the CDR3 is TGTGCCTGCAGTTTTTCGGCGGGAGCGGGAGATACGCAGTATTTT.

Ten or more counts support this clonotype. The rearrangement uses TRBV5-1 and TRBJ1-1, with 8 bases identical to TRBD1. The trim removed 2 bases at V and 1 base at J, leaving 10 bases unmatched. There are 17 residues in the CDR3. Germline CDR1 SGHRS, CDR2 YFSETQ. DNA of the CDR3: TGCGCCAGCAGCTTACTGACAGGGGCCCCAGGGAACACTGAAGCTTTCTTT. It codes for CASSLLTGAPGNTEAFF.

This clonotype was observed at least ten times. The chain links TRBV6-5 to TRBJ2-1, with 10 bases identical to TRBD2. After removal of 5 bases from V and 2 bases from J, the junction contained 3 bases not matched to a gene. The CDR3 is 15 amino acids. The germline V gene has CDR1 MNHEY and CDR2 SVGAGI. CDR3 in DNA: TGTGCCAGCAGTGCAACTAGCGGGACCTACAATGAGCAGTTCTTC. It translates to CASSATSGTYNEQFF.

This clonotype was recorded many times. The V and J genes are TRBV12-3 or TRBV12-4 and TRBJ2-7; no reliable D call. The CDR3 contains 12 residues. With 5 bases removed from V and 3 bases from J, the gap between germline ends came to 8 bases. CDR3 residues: CASSISLYEQYF. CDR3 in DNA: TGTGCCAGCAGTATCTCCCTCTACGAGCAGTACTTC.

CDR3 loop: CASRNLYSGGLHGEQYF. CDR3 in DNA: TGTGCCAGCAGGAATCTGTATAGCGGGGGCCTCCATGGTGAGCAGTATTTT. The chain is built from TRBV6-5 and TRBJ2-3; 9 nucleotides align to TRBD2. CDR1 MNHEY and CDR2 SVGAGI come from the germline V gene. Trimming cost V 6 bases and J 11 bases; bases outside gene matches: 21. The CDR3 extends over 17 amino acids.

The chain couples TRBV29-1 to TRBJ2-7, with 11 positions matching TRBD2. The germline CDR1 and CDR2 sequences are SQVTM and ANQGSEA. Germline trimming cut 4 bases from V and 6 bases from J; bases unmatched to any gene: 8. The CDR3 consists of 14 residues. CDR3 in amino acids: CSVAVAGGPREQYF. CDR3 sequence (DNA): TGCAGCGTTGCGGTAGCGGGAGGGCCCCGCGAGCAGTACTTC.

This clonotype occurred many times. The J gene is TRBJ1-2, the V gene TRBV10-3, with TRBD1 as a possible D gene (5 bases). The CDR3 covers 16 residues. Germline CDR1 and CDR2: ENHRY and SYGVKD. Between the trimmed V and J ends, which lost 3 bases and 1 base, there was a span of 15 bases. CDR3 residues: CAISEGPRGDNYGYTF. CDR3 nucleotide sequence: TGTGCCATCAGTGAAGGGCCCAGAGGGGATAACTATGGCTACACCTTC.

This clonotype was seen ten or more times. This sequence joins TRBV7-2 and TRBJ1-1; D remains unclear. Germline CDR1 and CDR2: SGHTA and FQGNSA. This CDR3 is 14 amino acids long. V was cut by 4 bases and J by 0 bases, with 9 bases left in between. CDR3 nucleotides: TGTGCCAGCAGCTCGGACCTTATGAACACTGAAGCTTTCTTT. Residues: CASSSDLMNTEAFF.

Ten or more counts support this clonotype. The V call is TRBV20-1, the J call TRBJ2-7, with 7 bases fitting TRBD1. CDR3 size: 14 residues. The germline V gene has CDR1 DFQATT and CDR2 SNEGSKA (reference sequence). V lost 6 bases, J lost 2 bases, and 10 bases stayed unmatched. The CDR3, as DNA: TGCAGTGCCGAGGACAGGTTAAGGGCCTACGAGCAGTACTTC. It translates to CSAEDRLRAYEQYF.

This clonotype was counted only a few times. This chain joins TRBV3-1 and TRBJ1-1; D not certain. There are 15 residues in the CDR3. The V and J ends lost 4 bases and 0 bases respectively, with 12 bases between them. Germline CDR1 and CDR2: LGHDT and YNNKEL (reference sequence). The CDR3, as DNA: TGTGCCAGCAGCCCCCGGGGAGGGTTGAACACTGAAGCTTTCTTT. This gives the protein CASSPRGGLNTEAFF.

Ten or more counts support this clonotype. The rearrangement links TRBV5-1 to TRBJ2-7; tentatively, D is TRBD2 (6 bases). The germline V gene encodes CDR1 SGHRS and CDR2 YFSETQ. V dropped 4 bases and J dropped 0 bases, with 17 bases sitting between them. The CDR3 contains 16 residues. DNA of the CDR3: TGCGCCAGCAGCCAGGGTCCTCGGGAGAGCTCCTACGAGCAGTACTTC. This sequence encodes CASSQGPRESSYEQYF.

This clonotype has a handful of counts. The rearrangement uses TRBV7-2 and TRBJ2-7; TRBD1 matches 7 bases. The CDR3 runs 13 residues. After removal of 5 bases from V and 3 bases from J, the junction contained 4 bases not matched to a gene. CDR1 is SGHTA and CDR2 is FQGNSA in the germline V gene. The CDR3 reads CASSVTGFYEQYF. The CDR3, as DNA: TGTGCCAGCAGCGTGACAGGGTTCTACGAGCAGTACTTC.

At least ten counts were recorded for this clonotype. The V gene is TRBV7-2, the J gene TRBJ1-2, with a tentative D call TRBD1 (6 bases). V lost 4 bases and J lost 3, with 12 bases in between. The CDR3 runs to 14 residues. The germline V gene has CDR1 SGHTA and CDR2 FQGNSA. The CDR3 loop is CASSWGRNYYGYTF. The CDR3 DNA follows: TGTGCCAGCAGCTGGGGGCGAAACTACTATGGCTACACCTTC.

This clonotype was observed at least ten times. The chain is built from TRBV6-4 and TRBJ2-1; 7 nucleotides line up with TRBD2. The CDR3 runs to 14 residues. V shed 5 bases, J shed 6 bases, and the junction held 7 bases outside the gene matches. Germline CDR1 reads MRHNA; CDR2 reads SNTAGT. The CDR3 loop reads CASSPAGPSNEQFF. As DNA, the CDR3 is TGTGCCAGCAGTCCAGCGGGACCTTCCAATGAGCAGTTCTTC.

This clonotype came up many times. CDR3 nucleotide sequence: TGCAGTGCTAGAGCCTCGTCCAGGGGGTACTTC. This encodes CSARASSRGYF. The chain joins TRBV20-1 to TRBJ2-5, with a weak D call TRBD1 (6 bases). This CDR3 contains 11 residues. Germline CDR1 is DFQATT and CDR2 is SNEGSKA (reference sequence). Trimming stripped 1 base from V and 13 bases from J, with 13 bases between.

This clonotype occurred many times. This CDR3 is CSARDPASYEQYF. CDR3 in DNA: TGCAGTGCTAGAGATCCCGCCTCCTACGAGCAGTACTTC. This rearrangement joins TRBV20-1 to TRBJ2-7, with D hard to call. The germline V gene has CDR1 DFQATT and CDR2 SNEGSKA (reference sequence). The V and J ends lost 0 bases and 0 bases respectively, with 6 bases between them. This CDR3 spans 13 amino acids.

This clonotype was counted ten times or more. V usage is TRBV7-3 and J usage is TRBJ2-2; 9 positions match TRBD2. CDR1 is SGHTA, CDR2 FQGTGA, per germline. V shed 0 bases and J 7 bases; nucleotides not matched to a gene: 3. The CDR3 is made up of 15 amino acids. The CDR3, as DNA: TGTGCCAGCAGCTTAACGATGACTAGCGGCGGGGAGCTGTTTTTT. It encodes CASSLTMTSGGELFF.

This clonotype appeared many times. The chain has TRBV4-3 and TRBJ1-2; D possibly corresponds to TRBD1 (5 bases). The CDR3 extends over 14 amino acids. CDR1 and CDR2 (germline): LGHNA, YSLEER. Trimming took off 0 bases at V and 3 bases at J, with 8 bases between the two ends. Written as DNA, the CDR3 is TGCGCCAGCAGCCAAGAGAGGGGAGACTATGGCTACACCTTC. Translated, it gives CASSQERGDYGYTF.